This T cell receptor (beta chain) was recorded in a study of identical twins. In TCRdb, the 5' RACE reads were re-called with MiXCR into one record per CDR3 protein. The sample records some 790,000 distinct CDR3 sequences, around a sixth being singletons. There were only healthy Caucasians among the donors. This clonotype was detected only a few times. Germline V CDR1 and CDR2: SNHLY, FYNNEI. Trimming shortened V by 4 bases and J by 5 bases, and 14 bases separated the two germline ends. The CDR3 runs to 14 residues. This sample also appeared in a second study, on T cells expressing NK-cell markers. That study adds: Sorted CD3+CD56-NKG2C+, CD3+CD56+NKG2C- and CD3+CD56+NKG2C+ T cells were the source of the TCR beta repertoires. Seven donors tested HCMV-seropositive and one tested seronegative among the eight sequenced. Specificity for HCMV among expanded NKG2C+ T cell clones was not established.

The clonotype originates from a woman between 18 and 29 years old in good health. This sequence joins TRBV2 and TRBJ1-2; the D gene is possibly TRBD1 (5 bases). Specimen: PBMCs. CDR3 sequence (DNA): TGTGCCAGCAGTGCGCAGGGAAATGGATATGGCTACACCTTC. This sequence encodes CASSAQGNGYGYTF. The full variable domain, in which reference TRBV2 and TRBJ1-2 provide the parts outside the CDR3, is EPEVTQTPSHQVTQMGQEVILRCVPISNHLYFYWYRQILGQKVEFLVSFYNNEISEKSEIFDDQFSVERPDGSNFTLKIRSTKLEDSAMYFCASSAQGNGYGYTFGSGTRLTVV.